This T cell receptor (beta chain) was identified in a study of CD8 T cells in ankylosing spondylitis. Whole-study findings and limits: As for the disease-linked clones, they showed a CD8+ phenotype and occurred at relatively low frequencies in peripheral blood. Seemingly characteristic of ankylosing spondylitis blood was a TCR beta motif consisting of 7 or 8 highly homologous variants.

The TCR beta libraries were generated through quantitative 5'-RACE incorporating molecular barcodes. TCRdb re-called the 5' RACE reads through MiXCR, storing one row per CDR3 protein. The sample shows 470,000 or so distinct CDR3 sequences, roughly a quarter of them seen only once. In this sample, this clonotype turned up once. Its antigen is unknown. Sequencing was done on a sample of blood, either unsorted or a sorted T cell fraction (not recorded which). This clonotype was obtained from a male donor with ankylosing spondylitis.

The CDR3 nucleotides read TGTGCCAGCAGTGAGATGGGGGTGGGCAATCAGCCCCAGCATTTT. Its protein product is CASSEMGVGNQPQHF. The V gene is TRBV2, the J gene TRBJ1-5; the D gene is possibly TRBD1 (5 bases). Trimming pared 3 bases from V and 2 bases from J, leaving 11 bases between. This CDR3 contains 15 residues. CDR1 SNHLY and CDR2 FYNNEI come from the germline V gene.